This T cell receptor beta chain derives from a study of shared clonotypes between healthy human individuals. Study overall: With ages of 18 to 49, the donors were two women and a few men. Findings and limits, study-wide: Some clonotypes were shared by all four sorted-subset donors, while others were not shared. The non-shared ones had lower generation probabilities than the shared ones. Rarefaction gave evidence that sorted-subset sequencing remained incomplete despite large depth. Sharing across four donors was seen in 4% to 6.5% of naive CD4 clonotypes.

Note on this clone: Antigen unknown.

Terminally differentiated effector memory CD45RA+ cells were excluded from the naive CD8 cells, which were CD45RO-negative and positively selected for CCR7. Profiled with immunoSEQ multiplex PCR; TCRdb holds only in-frame clones, not every one. The sample has millions of clones; roughly 91% are singletons. The sequence derives from a man younger than 30 in good health. Some clones in this sample may be carry-over from other donors' samples. Source material: naive CD8+ T cells from PBMCs.

CDR3 sequence: CASSYSAGPLGTEAFF. The CDR3 DNA follows: TGTGCCAGCAGTTACTCAGCGGGACCTCTGGGGACTGAAGCTTTCTTT. V is TRBV6-5 and J is TRBJ1-1; the D gene is possibly TRBD1 (5 bases). CDR3 length: 16 amino acids. V gave up 0 bases and J gave up 5 bases, with 16 bases separating them. In germline, CDR1 is MNHEY, CDR2 SVGAGI.